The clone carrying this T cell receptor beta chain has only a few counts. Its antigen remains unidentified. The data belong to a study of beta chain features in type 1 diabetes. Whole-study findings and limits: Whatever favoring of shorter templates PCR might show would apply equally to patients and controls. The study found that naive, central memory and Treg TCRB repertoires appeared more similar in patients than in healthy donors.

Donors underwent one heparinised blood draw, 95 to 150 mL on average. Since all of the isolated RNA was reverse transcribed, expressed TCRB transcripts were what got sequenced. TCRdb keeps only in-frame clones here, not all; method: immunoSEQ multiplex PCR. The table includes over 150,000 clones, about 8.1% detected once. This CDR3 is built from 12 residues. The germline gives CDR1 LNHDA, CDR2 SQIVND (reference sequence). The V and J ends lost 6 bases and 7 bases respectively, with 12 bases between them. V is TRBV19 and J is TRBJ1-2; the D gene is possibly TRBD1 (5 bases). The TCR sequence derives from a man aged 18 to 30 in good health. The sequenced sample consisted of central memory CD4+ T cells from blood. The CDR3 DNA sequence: TGTGCCAGTAGCGGTGGGGCTCGTGGCTACACCTTC. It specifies CASSGGARGYTF.